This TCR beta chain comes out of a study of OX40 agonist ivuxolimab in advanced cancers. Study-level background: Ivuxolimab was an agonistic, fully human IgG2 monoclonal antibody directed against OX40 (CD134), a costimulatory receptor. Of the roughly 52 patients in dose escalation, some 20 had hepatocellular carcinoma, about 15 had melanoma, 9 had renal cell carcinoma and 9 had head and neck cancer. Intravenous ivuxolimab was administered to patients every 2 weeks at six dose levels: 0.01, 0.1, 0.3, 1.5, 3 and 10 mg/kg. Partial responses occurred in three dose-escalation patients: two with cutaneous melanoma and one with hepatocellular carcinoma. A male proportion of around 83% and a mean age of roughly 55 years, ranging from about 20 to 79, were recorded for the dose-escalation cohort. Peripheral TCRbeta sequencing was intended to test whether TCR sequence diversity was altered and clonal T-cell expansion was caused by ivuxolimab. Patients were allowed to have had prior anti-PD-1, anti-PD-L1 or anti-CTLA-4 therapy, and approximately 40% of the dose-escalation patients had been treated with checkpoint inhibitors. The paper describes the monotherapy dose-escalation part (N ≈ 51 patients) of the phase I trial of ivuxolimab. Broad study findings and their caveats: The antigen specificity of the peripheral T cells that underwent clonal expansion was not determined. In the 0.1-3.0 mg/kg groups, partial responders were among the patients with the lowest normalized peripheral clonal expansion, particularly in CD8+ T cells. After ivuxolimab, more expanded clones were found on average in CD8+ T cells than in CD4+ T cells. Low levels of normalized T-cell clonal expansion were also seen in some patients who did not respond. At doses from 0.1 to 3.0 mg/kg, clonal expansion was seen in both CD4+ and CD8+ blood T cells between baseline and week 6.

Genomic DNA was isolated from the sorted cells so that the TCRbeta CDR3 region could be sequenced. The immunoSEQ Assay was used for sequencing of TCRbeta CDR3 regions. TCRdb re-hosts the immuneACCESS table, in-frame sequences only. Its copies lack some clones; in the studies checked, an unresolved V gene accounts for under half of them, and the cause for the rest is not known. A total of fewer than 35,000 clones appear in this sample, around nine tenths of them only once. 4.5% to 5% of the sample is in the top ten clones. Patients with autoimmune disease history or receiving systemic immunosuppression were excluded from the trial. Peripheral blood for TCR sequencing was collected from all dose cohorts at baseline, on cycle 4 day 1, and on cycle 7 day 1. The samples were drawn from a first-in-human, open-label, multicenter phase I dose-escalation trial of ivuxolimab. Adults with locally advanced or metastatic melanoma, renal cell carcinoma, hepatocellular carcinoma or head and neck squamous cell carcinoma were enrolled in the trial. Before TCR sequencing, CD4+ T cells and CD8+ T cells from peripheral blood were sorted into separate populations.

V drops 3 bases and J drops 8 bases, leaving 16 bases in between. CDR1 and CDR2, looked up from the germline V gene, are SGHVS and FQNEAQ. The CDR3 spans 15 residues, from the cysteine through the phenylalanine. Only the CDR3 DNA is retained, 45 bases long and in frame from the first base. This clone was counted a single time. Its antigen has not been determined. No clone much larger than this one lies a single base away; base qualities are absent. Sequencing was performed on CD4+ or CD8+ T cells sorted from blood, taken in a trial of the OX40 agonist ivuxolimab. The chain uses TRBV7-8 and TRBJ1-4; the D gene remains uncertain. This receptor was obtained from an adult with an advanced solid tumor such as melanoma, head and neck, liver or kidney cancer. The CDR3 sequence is CASSLVGSSSEKLFF. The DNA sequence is TGTGCCAGCAGCTTGGTGGGATCTAGTAGCGAAAAACTGTTTTTT.